Listed below are T cell receptor beta chains from one sample, sequenced in a study of blood T cell repertoires in COVID-19. Here immunoSEQ multiplex PCR was the method, and the copy in TCRdb shows in-frame clones only, minus some. The sample carries approximately 250,000 clones, 75% to 90% recorded once. Sequencing input: peripheral blood. The receptors were gathered from a man in his sixties who had recovered from COVID-19. CDR3s include the opening cysteine and the closing phenylalanine or tryptophan. Each record gives: clone size, D gene, J gene, V gene, CDR3 DNA, CDR3 protein. The D gene is left open where the match is weak. Rows may omit the clone size; those that give it use once, few, many or a size class.

abundance: .; d_gene: TRBD2; j_gene: TRBJ2-6; v_gene: TRBV7-9; CDR3nt: TGTGCCAGCAGCCCGCTCGGACTAGACCGTCCTGGGGCCAACGTCCTGACTTTC; CDR3aa: CASSPLGLDRPGANVLTF
abundance: .; d_gene: TRBD1; j_gene: TRBJ2-1; v_gene: TRBV7-2; CDR3nt: TGTGCCAGCAGCCCCGGGACAGTTGGGAATGAGCAGTTCTTC; CDR3aa: CASSPGTVGNEQFF
abundance: .; d_gene: .; j_gene: TRBJ1-1; v_gene: TRBV9; CDR3nt: TGTGCCAGCAGCGTAGGACAGGCCATGAACACTGAAGCTTTCTTT; CDR3aa: CASSVGQAMNTEAFF
abundance: .; d_gene: TRBD1; j_gene: TRBJ2-2; v_gene: TRBV7-3; CDR3nt: TGTGCCAGCAGGTGGGGGACAGGGTCGTCCGGGGAGCTGTTTTTT; CDR3aa: CASRWGTGSSGELFF
abundance: .; d_gene: TRBD1; j_gene: TRBJ2-7; v_gene: TRBV7-8; CDR3nt: TGTGCCAGCAGCCCCTGGAAGGGGACAGGGATCTACGAGCAGTACTTC; CDR3aa: CASSPWKGTGIYEQYF
abundance: .; d_gene: .; j_gene: TRBJ2-7; v_gene: TRBV19; CDR3nt: TGTGCCAGTAGTATAGCTGGAGGGTTAACCTCCGAGCAGTACTTC; CDR3aa: CASSIAGGLTSEQYF
abundance: .; d_gene: TRBD1; j_gene: TRBJ1-1; v_gene: TRBV6-5; CDR3nt: TGTGCCAGTAACCGGGACAGGGCCCACACTGAAGCTTTCTTT; CDR3aa: CASNRDRAHTEAFF
abundance: .; d_gene: TRBD2; j_gene: TRBJ2-7; v_gene: TRBV6-1; CDR3nt: TGTGCCAGCAGTGATGGACTAGCTGGGCAGTACTTC; CDR3aa: CASSDGLAGQYF
abundance: .; d_gene: TRBD2; j_gene: TRBJ2-5; v_gene: TRBV7-7; CDR3nt: TGTGCCAGCAGCTTGCTAGCGGGAGGGGCCCAAGAGACCCAGTACTTC; CDR3aa: CASSLLAGGAQETQYF
abundance: once; d_gene: TRBD1; j_gene: TRBJ1-5; v_gene: TRBV19; CDR3nt: TGTGCCAGTAGTCTCTGGACAGGGGCGAGGGGACAGCCCCAGCATTTT; CDR3aa: CASSLWTGARGQPQHF
abundance: once; d_gene: .; j_gene: TRBJ2-2; v_gene: TRBV30; CDR3nt: TGTGCCTGGAGTGTACTGTGGACCGGGGAGCTGTTTTTT; CDR3aa: CAWSVLWTGELFF
abundance: .; d_gene: TRBD1; j_gene: TRBJ1-1; v_gene: TRBV4-2; CDR3nt: TGTGCCAGCAGCCAAGTTAGGGCAGGGGGGAACACTGAAGCTTTCTTT; CDR3aa: CASSQVRAGGNTEAFF
abundance: .; d_gene: TRBD1; j_gene: TRBJ2-6; v_gene: TRBV7-3; CDR3nt: TGTGCCAGCAGCCCAGGGGGCGCTGGGGCCAACGTCCTGACTTTC; CDR3aa: CASSPGGAGANVLTF
abundance: .; d_gene: .; j_gene: TRBJ2-5; v_gene: TRBV7-8; CDR3nt: TGTGCCAGCAATTCCGGGGGAAGGGAGACCCAGTACTTC; CDR3aa: CASNSGGRETQYF
abundance: .; d_gene: .; j_gene: TRBJ2-7; v_gene: TRBV15; CDR3nt: TGTGCCACCAGCAGAGATTTTACAGGAAGGCACGAGCAGTACTTC; CDR3aa: CATSRDFTGRHEQYF